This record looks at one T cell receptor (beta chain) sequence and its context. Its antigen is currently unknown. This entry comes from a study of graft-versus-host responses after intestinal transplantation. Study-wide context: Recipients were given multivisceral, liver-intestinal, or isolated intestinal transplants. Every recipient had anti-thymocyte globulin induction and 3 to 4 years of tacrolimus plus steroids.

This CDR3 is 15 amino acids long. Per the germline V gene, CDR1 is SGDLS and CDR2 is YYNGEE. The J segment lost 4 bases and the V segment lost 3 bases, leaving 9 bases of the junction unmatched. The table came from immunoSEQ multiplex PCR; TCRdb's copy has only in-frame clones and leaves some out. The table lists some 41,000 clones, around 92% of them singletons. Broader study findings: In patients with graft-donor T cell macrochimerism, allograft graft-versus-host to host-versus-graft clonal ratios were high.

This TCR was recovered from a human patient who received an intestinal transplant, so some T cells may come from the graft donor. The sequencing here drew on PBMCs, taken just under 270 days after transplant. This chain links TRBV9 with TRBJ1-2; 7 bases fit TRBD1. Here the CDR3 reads CASSALPGTAYGYTF. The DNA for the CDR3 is TGTGCCAGCAGCGCCCTTCCCGGGACAGCCTATGGCTACACCTTC.